A single sample is the source of the 17 T cell receptor beta chains below, sequenced in a study of T cells in Graves' hyperthyroidism and ophthalmopathy. Amplified TCR beta CDR3 regions came from RNA transcripts. A first-round RT-PCR of the TCR CDR3 used the HTBI primer set. TCRdb ran MiXCR on the multiplex PCR reads and lists one entry per CDR3 protein. In the table there are about 640,000 distinct CDR3 sequences, 14% of which are singletons. Sequences were obtained from blood. All receptors come from a woman aged 45-59 years with Graves' ophthalmopathy.

The table lists this clonotype with many counts. The rearrangement joins TRBV7-9 to TRBJ2-3; TRBD2 agrees at 13 bases. Germline V lookup: CDR1 SEHNR, CDR2 FQNEAQ (reference sequence). The CDR3 spans 20 residues. V shed 2 bases, J shed 1 base, and the junction held 12 bases outside the gene matches. The CDR3 DNA reads as TGTGCCAGCAGCTTATGGGGGACTAGCGGGACCCCCTTGGGCACAGATACGCAGTATTTT. It is translated as CASSLWGTSGTPLGTDTQYF.

In its sample, this clonotype was seen many times. CDR3 residues: CASSYGTERGYEQYF. CDR3 DNA: TGTGCCAGCAGTTACGGGACAGAGAGGGGTTACGAGCAGTACTTC. J is TRBJ2-7 and V is TRBV6-2 or TRBV6-3, with 7 bases matching TRBD1. The V and J ends lost 2 bases and 4 bases, in that order; junction bases with no gene match: 8. Germline assignment: CDR1 MNHEY and CDR2 SVGEGT. The CDR3 length is 15 residues.

In this sample, this clonotype turned up many times. V is TRBV7-2 and J is TRBJ2-3; a weak D match, TRBD2 (6 bases). The CDR3 has 16 residues. Germline CDR1 is SGHTA and CDR2 is FQGNSA. The ends were cut back, 0 bases at V and 3 bases at J, with 13 bases in the middle. In DNA, the CDR3 is TGTGCCAGCAGCTTAGCGGCAGAGAGCGGGACAGATACGCAGTATTTT. This codes for CASSLAAESGTDTQYF.

This clonotype appeared many times. V gene TRBV11-1 combines with J gene TRBJ1-1; D perhaps matches TRBD1 (5 bases). The ends were cut back, 4 bases at V and 4 bases at J, with 13 bases in the middle. This CDR3 comprises 14 residues. Germline CDR1 is SGHAT and CDR2 is FQDESV (reference sequence). The CDR3 DNA sequence: TGTGCCAGCAGCTACCAGGACACCTTCACTGAAGCTTTCTTT. Translating it yields CASSYQDTFTEAFF.

DNA of the CDR3: TGTGCCAGCAGCAAGGGATCCGGGACAGGGGCGCCCGGGGAGCTGTTTTTT. It is translated as CASSKGSGTGAPGELFF. The chain is built from TRBV7-9 and TRBJ2-2, with TRBD1 matching 10 bases. The CDR3 extends over 17 amino acids. Looked up from germline, CDR1 is SEHNR and CDR2 is FQNEAQ (reference sequence). With V trimmed by 5 bases and J by 6 bases, 12 bases remained unmatched.

In its sample, this clonotype was seen many times. V and J are TRBV7-9 and TRBJ2-3; 8 bases map to TRBD2. The CDR3 contains 14 residues. CDR1 is SEHNR, CDR2 FQNEAQ, per germline (reference sequence). Losses at the gene ends were 6 bases for V and 5 bases for J; bases not matched to a gene: 7. This CDR3 reads CASRQAGAIDTQYF. In nucleotides, the CDR3 is TGTGCCAGCAGACAAGCGGGAGCTATAGATACGCAGTATTTT. The whole variable domain, remainder taken from reference TRBV7-9 and TRBJ2-3, is DTGVSQNPRHKITKRGQNVTFRCDPISEHNRLYWYRQTLGQGPEFLTYFQNEAQLEKSRLLSDRFSAERPKGSFSTLEIQRTEQGDSAMYLCASRQAGAIDTQYFGPGTRLTVL.

This clonotype was seen many times. The V gene is TRBV7-2, the J gene TRBJ2-1; 9 bases fit TRBD1. CDR3 size: 17 residues. Germline CDR1 and CDR2: SGHTA and FQGNSA. V lost 5 bases to trimming and J lost 5 bases; unmatched junction nucleotides: 13. CDR3 coding DNA: TGTGCCAGCAGCCCTGGGGGGGGGGGACAGGGTCACAATGAGCAGTTCTTC. Translation: CASSPGGGGQGHNEQFF.

This clonotype was observed many times. The CDR3 protein is CASSISPSGRKTDTQYF. CDR3 sequence (DNA): TGTGCCAGCAGCATTTCACCGAGCGGGAGGAAGACAGATACGCAGTATTTT. V usage is TRBV27 and J usage is TRBJ2-3; 9 bases fit TRBD2. The CDR3 length is 17 residues. The germline V gene encodes CDR1 MNHEY and CDR2 SMNVEV (reference sequence). J was trimmed by 3 bases and V by 6 bases; bases with no gene match: 13.

This clonotype showed up just a few times. The chain links TRBV19 to TRBJ1-2, with 7 bases that match TRBD1. Germline lookup yields CDR1 LNHDA and CDR2 SQIVND (reference sequence). The CDR3 is 13 residues long. V dropped 9 bases and J dropped 2; count of bases not matched to a gene: 6. CDR3 DNA: TGTGCCAGCTGGGACAGTCCGAACTATGGCTACACCTTC. Amino acid sequence: CASWDSPNYGYTF.

This clonotype was found many times. The chain joins TRBV7-2 to TRBJ1-5, with TRBD1 matching over 8 bases. V was clipped by 2 bases and J by 2 bases; unmatched bases: 5. Germline CDR1 is SGHTA and CDR2 is FQGNSA. CDR3 length: 16 residues. As DNA, the CDR3 is TGTGCCAGCAGCTTAATGTGGGGACAGGGCAATCAGCCCCAGCATTTT. This sequence encodes CASSLMWGQGNQPQHF.

This clonotype was recorded a few times. V usage is TRBV9 and J usage is TRBJ2-5, with 7 bases lining up with TRBD1. Germline CDR1 reads SGDLS; CDR2 reads YYNGEE. Trimming cost V 0 bases and J 4 bases; bases outside gene matches: 6. The CDR3 runs to 15 residues. CDR3 loop: CASSVGQGVGETQYF. In DNA form, the CDR3 reads TGTGCCAGCAGCGTAGGACAGGGTGTGGGAGAGACCCAGTACTTC.

This clonotype was recorded at least ten times. CDR3 protein: CASSPGIGEKLFF. As DNA, the CDR3 is TGTGCCAGCTCACCAGGGATTGGTGAAAAACTGTTTTTT. The genes are TRBV18 and TRBJ1-4, with D unresolved. V was trimmed by 2 bases and J by 7 bases, leaving 8 bases between them. The CDR3 has 13 residues. CDR1 and CDR2 (germline): KGHSH, LQKENI. The full variable domain, completed using reference TRBV18 and TRBJ1-4, is NAGVMQNPRHLVRRRGQEARLRCSPMKGHSHVYWYRQLPEEGLKFMVYLQKENIIDESGMPKERFSAEFPKEGPSILRIQQVVRGDSAAYFCASSPGIGEKLFFGSGTQLSVL.

This clonotype has at least ten counts. V gene TRBV12-3 or TRBV12-4 combines with J gene TRBJ2-3; D remains ambiguous. Trimming left V 5 bases short and J 4 bases short, with 7 bases between. The CDR3 spans 12 residues. CDR3: CASSHTPDTQYF. The CDR3, as DNA: TGTGCCAGCAGTCATACGCCAGATACGCAGTATTTT.

This clonotype has at least ten counts. The CDR3 DNA sequence: TGTGCCAGCAGTGAGGGTCCCTTGGGCACCGGGGAGCTGTTTTTT. It codes for CASSEGPLGTGELFF. The chain carries TRBV2 and TRBJ2-2; the D is unclear. V gave up 3 bases and J gave up 4 bases, with 12 bases separating them. Per the germline V gene, CDR1 is SNHLY and CDR2 is FYNNEI. The CDR3 is 15 residues long.

This clonotype came up many times. This chain links TRBV27 with TRBJ2-5, with D possibly being TRBD2 (6 bases). This CDR3 is 15 amino acids long. The V end was cut by 4 bases, the J end by 2 bases, with 14 bases between. Germline CDR1 is MNHEY and CDR2 is SMNVEV (reference sequence). The CDR3 bases are TGTGCCAGCAGTTCGCAGGGACTCCGACAAGAGACCCAGTACTTC. It yields the protein CASSSQGLRQETQYF.

The table lists this clonotype with many counts. The chain is built from TRBV5-1 and TRBJ1-1, with a tentative D call TRBD1 (5 bases). With 2 bases removed from V and 5 bases from J, the gap between germline ends came to 16 bases. There are 15 residues in the CDR3. Looked up from germline, CDR1 is SGHRS and CDR2 is YFSETQ. The CDR3: CASSFFGGSRTEAFF. The CDR3, as DNA: TGCGCCAGCAGCTTTTTCGGGGGATCAAGGACTGAAGCTTTCTTT.

This clonotype has ten or more counts. The V and J genes are TRBV2 and TRBJ2-7, with D perhaps matching TRBD1 (5 bases). Trimming pared 7 bases from V and 1 base from J, leaving 14 bases between. The CDR3 contains 14 residues. CDR1 and CDR2 (germline): SNHLY, FYNNEI. The chain's CDR3 is CASTPGILSYEQYF. DNA for the CDR3: TGTGCCAGCACCCCAGGGATTCTTTCCTACGAGCAGTACTTC.